Presented here are 19 T cell receptor beta chains from one specimen sequenced in a study of T cells in Graves' hyperthyroidism and ophthalmopathy. Researchers took RNA transcripts and amplified the TCR beta CDR3 regions from them. The primer set for the first-round RT-PCR of the TCR CDR3 was HTBI. TCRdb analysed the multiplex PCR reads with MiXCR anew, one entry per CDR3 protein. The table includes hundreds of thousands of distinct CDR3 sequences, about a sixth detected once. The sequenced sample consisted of blood. The receptors originated from a man in his forties with Graves' hyperthyroidism.

This clonotype was seen once. The genes are TRBV6-2 or TRBV6-3 and TRBJ2-7; D unresolved. V was cut by 2 bases and J by 6 bases, with 8 bases left in between. The CDR3 loop spans 12 amino acids. Germline lookup yields CDR1 MNHEY and CDR2 SVGEGT. DNA of the CDR3: TGTGCCAGCAGTTACCCGCAGACCGAGCAGTACTTC. Protein product: CASSYPQTEQYF.

This clonotype was seen many times. The chain couples TRBV20-1 to TRBJ2-7; 11 bases are shared with TRBD2. Germline values: CDR1 DFQATT, CDR2 SNEGSKA (reference sequence). The ends lost 0 bases at V and 6 bases at J; junction bases unmatched: 7. The CDR3 sequence is 15 residues long. CDR3 in DNA: TGCAGTGCTAGAGATCCGAGACTAGCGGGGAGCGAGCAGTACTTC. Translated: CSARDPRLAGSEQYF.

This chain connects TRBV4-3 to TRBJ2-1, with 8 bases fitting TRBD1. Germline CDR1 reads LGHNA; CDR2 reads YSLEER. This CDR3 comprises 14 residues. V trimming: 3 bases; J trimming: 5 bases; junction bases outside the gene matches: 3. CDR3 sequence (DNA): TGCGCCAGCAGCCAGGAACAGGGGGACAATGAGCAGTTCTTC. Translated: CASSQEQGDNEQFF.

There are many counts of this clonotype. CDR3 DNA: TGTGCCAGCTCACCAGACAGGGAAAACATTCAGTACTTC. Encoded protein: CASSPDRENIQYF. The rearrangement links TRBV18 to TRBJ2-4, with 7 nucleotides matching TRBD1. The V and J ends lost 2 bases and 5 bases, in that order; junction bases with no gene match: 0. Germline V gene data show CDR1 as KGHSH and CDR2 as LQKENI. The CDR3 contains 13 residues.

This clonotype was recorded many times. V gene TRBV20-1 combines with J gene TRBJ1-6; unclear D gene. V was clipped by 0 bases and J by 8 bases, with 5 bases between them. The CDR3 is 12 residues long. Per germline, CDR1 DFQATT and CDR2 SNEGSKA (reference sequence). The CDR3 protein is CSARDPDSPLHF. The DNA for the CDR3 is TGCAGTGCTAGAGATCCGGATTCACCCCTCCACTTT.

V and J are TRBV7-9 and TRBJ2-6; 7 bases line up with TRBD1. Germline CDR1 is SEHNR and CDR2 is FQNEAQ (reference sequence). The CDR3 is 15 residues long. Trimming took 5 bases from V and 2 from J; bases not matched to a gene: 3. CDR3 amino acids: CASSLGTAGANVLTF. The CDR3 DNA is TGTGCCAGCAGCCTAGGGACAGCTGGGGCCAACGTCCTGACTTTC.

This clonotype was seen many times. This chain links TRBV11-2 with TRBJ2-7; the D is unclear. V dropped 0 bases and J dropped 3 bases, with 9 bases sitting between them. CDR3 size: 14 residues. Germline assignment: CDR1 SGHAT and CDR2 FQNNGV. Written as DNA, the CDR3 is TGTGCCAGCAGCTTAGAACAGTTTTACTACGAGCAGTACTTC. It encodes CASSLEQFYYEQYF. Based on the CDR3 plus reference TRBV11-2 and TRBJ2-7, the full variable domain is EAGVAQSPRYKIIEKRQSVAFWCNPISGHATLYWYQQILGQGPKLLIQFQNNGVVDDSQLPKDRFSAERLKGVDSTLKIQPAKLEDSAVYLCASSLEQFYYEQYFGPGTRLTVT.

This clonotype was detected ten times or more. The gene calls are TRBV4-2 and TRBJ1-2; D not resolved. Per germline, CDR1 LGHNA and CDR2 YNFKEQ. Trimming stripped 4 bases from V and 0 bases from J, with 9 bases between. This CDR3 contains 14 residues. The CDR3: CASSPWQSNYGYTF. The DNA for the CDR3 is TGTGCCAGCAGCCCTTGGCAGTCTAACTATGGCTACACCTTC.

This clonotype was found many times. The DNA of the CDR3 is TGTGCCAGCAGTGAAGCGCTTCGGAGCGGGAGTCAAGAGACCCAGTACTTC. This sequence encodes CASSEALRSGSQETQYF. The chain recombines TRBV6-1 with TRBJ2-5; 8 bases map to TRBD2. This CDR3 has 17 amino acids. Germline values: CDR1 MNHNS, CDR2 SASEGT. V was clipped by 0 bases and J by 2 bases; unmatched bases: 8.

The V gene is TRBV19, the J gene TRBJ2-6; 8 positions match TRBD1. CDR3 length: 15 amino acids. J was trimmed by 1 base and V by 5 bases; bases with no gene match: 1. Germline V gene data show CDR1 as LNHDA and CDR2 as SQIVND (reference sequence). This CDR3 is CASSRQGSGANVLTF. The CDR3, as DNA: TGTGCCAGTAGTCGACAGGGGTCTGGGGCCAACGTCCTGACTTTC.

This clonotype was counted at least ten times. The V gene is TRBV11-3, the J gene TRBJ2-1; D may be TRBD2 (5 bases). Germline CDR1 and CDR2: SGHNT and YENEEA. The CDR3 runs to 16 residues. V gave up 4 bases and J gave up 4 bases, with 17 bases separating them. The CDR3: CASSYTRSGGYNEQFF. The DNA of the CDR3 is TGTGCCAGCAGCTACACCCGGTCAGGAGGATACAATGAGCAGTTCTTC.

The sample holds many counts of this clonotype. The chain combines TRBV7-9 with TRBJ1-1; 7 positions agree with TRBD1. Germline loops: CDR1 SEHNR, CDR2 FQNEAQ (reference sequence). Losses at the gene ends were 5 bases for V and 0 bases for J; bases not matched to a gene: 3. The CDR3 runs 14 residues. CDR3 sequence (DNA): TGTGCCAGCAGCAGAGGGGGCGTGAACACTGAAGCTTTCTTT. This encodes CASSRGGVNTEAFF.

This clonotype was counted many times. The V gene is TRBV18, the J gene TRBJ2-7; a weak D match, TRBD1 (5 bases). Trimming left V 0 bases short and J 2 bases short, with 11 bases between. The CDR3 is 15 amino acids. CDR1 is KGHSH, CDR2 LQKENI, per germline. The CDR3: CASSPPRGQTYEQYF. DNA for the CDR3: TGTGCCAGCTCACCACCAAGGGGTCAGACCTACGAGCAGTACTTC.

At least ten counts were recorded for this clonotype. V usage is TRBV30 and J usage is TRBJ2-1, with D perhaps matching TRBD1 or TRBD2 (5 bases each). Germline lookup yields CDR1 GTSNPN and CDR2 SVGIG (reference sequence). The V end was cut by 2 bases, the J end by 8 bases, with 19 bases between. This CDR3 region has 15 residues. The CDR3, as DNA: TGTGCCTGGAGTCCAGGGCGGGCAGGGAACGATGAGCAGTTCTTC. This encodes CAWSPGRAGNDEQFF.

The chain is built from TRBV3-1 and TRBJ1-1, with D possibly TRBD1 on 5 matching bases. CDR3 length: 14 residues. V was trimmed by 6 bases and J by 4 bases, leaving 15 bases between them. The germline CDR1 and CDR2 sequences are LGHDT and YNNKEL (reference sequence). Here the CDR3 reads CASSRGSPGTEAFF. CDR3 coding DNA: TGTGCCAGCAGTCGGGGCAGCCCGGGCACTGAAGCTTTCTTT. The complete variable domain, with remaining parts taken from reference TRBV3-1 and TRBJ1-1, reads DTAVSQTPKYLVTQMGNDKSIKCEQNLGHDTMYWYKQDSKKFLKIMFSYNNKELIINETVPNRFSPKSPDKAHLNLHINSLELGDSAVYFCASSRGSPGTEAFFGQGTRLTVV.

This clonotype showed up many times. V and J are TRBV2 and TRBJ2-1; D perhaps matches TRBD1 (5 bases). The germline V gene has CDR1 SNHLY and CDR2 FYNNEI. The V end lost 0 bases, the J end lost 6 bases, and 15 bases lay between the germline ends. CDR3 length equals 16 residues. The CDR3 loop reads CASSEAPLEQGNEQFF. DNA for the CDR3: TGTGCCAGCAGTGAAGCCCCTTTGGAGCAGGGCAATGAGCAGTTCTTC.

Comments on this clonotype: Given a much more abundant clone one base away, this may be a read error. The J gene is TRBJ2-4, the V gene TRBV7-2, with D perhaps TRBD2 (5 bases). Germline V lookup: CDR1 SGHTA, CDR2 FQGNSA. This CDR3 region has 14 residues. CDR3 loop: CASSLRGSKNIQHF. In nucleotides, the CDR3 is TGTGCCAGCAGCTTAAGAGGGAGCAAAAACATTCAGCACTTC. Together with reference TRBV7-2 and TRBJ2-4, the CDR3 gives the full variable domain: GAGVSQSPSNKVTEKGKDVELRCDPISGHTALYWYRQSLGQGLEFLIYFQGNSAPDKSGLPSDRFSAERTGGSVSTLTIQRTQQEDSAVYLCASSLRGSKNIQHFGAGTRLSVL.

This clonotype was seen many times. J is TRBJ1-2 and V is TRBV7-9, with D perhaps TRBD1 (5 bases). CDR1 is SEHNR and CDR2 is FQNEAQ in the germline V gene (reference sequence). The V and J ends lost 5 bases and 8 bases respectively, with 12 bases between them. CDR3 length equals 12 residues. In nucleotides, the CDR3 is TGTGCCAGCAGCCGCGGGGGGAACGGCTACACCTTC. Amino acid sequence: CASSRGGNGYTF.

J is TRBJ1-2 and V is TRBV4-1; maybe TRBD1 (5 bases). The germline V and J ends were trimmed by 4 bases and 2 bases, with 20 bases remaining between them. The CDR3 runs 17 residues. Germline V gives CDR1 MGHRA, CDR2 YSYEKL. The chain's CDR3 is CASSPEEGTELNYGYTF. For the CDR3, the DNA is TGCGCCAGCAGCCCCGAAGAGGGGACCGAGTTAAACTATGGCTACACCTTC.